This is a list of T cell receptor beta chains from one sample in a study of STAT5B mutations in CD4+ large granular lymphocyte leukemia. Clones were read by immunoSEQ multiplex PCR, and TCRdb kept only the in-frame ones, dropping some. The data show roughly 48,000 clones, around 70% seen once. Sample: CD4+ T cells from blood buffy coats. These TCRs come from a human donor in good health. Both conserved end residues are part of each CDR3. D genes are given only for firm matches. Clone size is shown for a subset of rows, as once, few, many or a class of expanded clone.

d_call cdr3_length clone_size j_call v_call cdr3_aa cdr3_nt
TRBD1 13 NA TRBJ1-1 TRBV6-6 CASSGDRDTEAFF TGTGCCAGCAGTGGGGACAGGGACACTGAAGCTTTCTTT
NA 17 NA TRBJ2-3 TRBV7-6 CASSPTMGGVTTDTQYF TGTGCCAGCAGTCCTACCATGGGCGGGGTGACCACAGATACGCAGTATTTT
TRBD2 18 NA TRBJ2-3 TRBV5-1 CASSLGTSGGPRTDTQYF TGCGCCAGCAGCTTAGGGACTAGCGGGGGACCACGCACAGATACGCAGTATTTT
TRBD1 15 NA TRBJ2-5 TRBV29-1 CSVASGTGGLQTQYF TGCAGCGTAGCTTCCGGGACAGGGGGTCTGCAGACCCAGTACTTC
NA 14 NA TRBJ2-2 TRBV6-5 CAIQEGGNTGELFF TGTGCCATTCAGGAGGGGGGGAACACCGGGGAGCTGTTTTTT
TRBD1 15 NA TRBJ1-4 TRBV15 CATSRNRGVGEKLFF TGTGCCACCAGCAGAAACAGGGGCGTGGGGGAAAAACTGTTTTTT
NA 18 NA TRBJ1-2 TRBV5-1 CASSPQTPFRQANYGYTF TGCGCCAGCAGCCCACAAACGCCTTTCCGGCAAGCTAACTATGGCTACACCTTC
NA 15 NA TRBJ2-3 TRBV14 CASSQVAVGTDTQYF TGTGCCAGCAGCCAAGTAGCGGTGGGCACAGATACGCAGTATTTT
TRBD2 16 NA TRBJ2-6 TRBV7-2 CASSLMGGSGANVLTF TGTGCCAGCAGCTTAATGGGGGGGTCTGGGGCCAACGTCCTGACTTTC
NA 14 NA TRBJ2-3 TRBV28 CASSLWEGTDTQYF TGTGCCAGCAGTTTATGGGAGGGGACAGATACGCAGTATTTT
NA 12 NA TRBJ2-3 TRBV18 CASSDLGDTQYF TGTGCCAGCTCAGACCTAGGTGATACGCAGTATTTT
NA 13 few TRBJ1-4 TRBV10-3 CAISPGGSEKLFF TGTGCCATCAGCCCGGGGGGCAGTGAAAAACTGTTTTTT
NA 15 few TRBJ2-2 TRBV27 CASSLEGTNTGELFF TGTGCCAGCAGCCTAGAAGGGACGAACACCGGGGAGCTGTTTTTT
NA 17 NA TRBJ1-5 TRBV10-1 CASSEWNRDGSNQPQHF TGCGCCAGCAGTGAGTGGAACAGGGACGGTAGCAATCAGCCCCAGCATTTT
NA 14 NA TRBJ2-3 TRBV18 CASSPVQGTDTQYF TGTGCCAGCTCACCAGTCCAGGGGACAGATACGCAGTATTTT
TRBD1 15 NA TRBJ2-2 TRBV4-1 CASRSGTVNTGELFF TGCGCCAGCAGATCCGGGACAGTAAACACCGGGGAGCTGTTTTTT
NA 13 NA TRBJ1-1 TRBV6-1 CASSTLGVTEAFF TGTGCCAGCAGCACCCTCGGGGTTACTGAAGCTTTCTTT
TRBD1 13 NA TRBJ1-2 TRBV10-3 CAISGQGNYGYTF TGTGCCATCTCGGGACAGGGGAACTATGGCTACACCTTC
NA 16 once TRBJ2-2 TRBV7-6 CASSLTSSVSTGELFF TGTGCCAGCAGCTTAACGTCTAGCGTTAGCACCGGGGAGCTGTTTTTT
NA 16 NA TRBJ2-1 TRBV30 CAWSQAFAGSRNEQFF TGTGCCTGGAGTCAGGCCTTCGCAGGATCACGCAATGAGCAGTTCTTC
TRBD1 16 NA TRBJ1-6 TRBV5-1 CASSIGPGQENSPLHF TGCGCCAGCAGCATCGGCCCGGGACAGGAGAATTCACCCCTCCACTTT
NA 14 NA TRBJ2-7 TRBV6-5 CASRSQVGSYEQYF TGTGCCAGCAGGTCCCAAGTGGGCTCCTACGAGCAGTACTTC
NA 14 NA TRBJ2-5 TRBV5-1 CASSLGLAKETQYF TGCGCCAGCAGCCTGGGGTTAGCCAAAGAGACCCAGTACTTC
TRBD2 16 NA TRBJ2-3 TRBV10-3 CAISENPGGPSDTQYF TGTGCCATCAGTGAGAATCCGGGGGGGCCGTCAGATACGCAGTATTTT
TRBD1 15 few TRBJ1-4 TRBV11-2 CASRPPGQGNEKLFF TGTGCCAGCAGACCTCCGGGACAGGGTAATGAAAAACTGTTTTTT
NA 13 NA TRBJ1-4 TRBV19 CASSELGQKKLFF TGTGCCAGCAGTGAGCTAGGTCAGAAGAAACTGTTTTTT
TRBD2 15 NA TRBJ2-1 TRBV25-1 CASTRGLAGDNEQFF TGTGCCAGCACTAGAGGACTAGCGGGGGACAATGAGCAGTTCTTC
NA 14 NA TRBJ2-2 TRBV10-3 CAISESQNTGELFF TGTGCCATCAGTGAGTCTCAGAACACCGGGGAGCTGTTTTTT
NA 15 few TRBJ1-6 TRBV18 CASSPGEGKDSPLHF TGTGCCAGCTCACCGGGGGAGGGGAAGGATTCACCCCTCCACTTT
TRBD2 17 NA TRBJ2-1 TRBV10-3 CAISDESSGGGFGEQFF TGTGCCATCAGTGATGAGTCTAGCGGGGGGGGATTTGGTGAGCAGTTCTTC
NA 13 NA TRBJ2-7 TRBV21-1 CASSKAPRSEQYF TGTGCCAGCAGCAAAGCACCCCGGAGCGAGCAGTACTTC
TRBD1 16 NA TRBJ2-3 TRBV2 CASSEQGQGGSDTQYF TGTGCCAGCAGTGAACAGGGACAGGGGGGATCAGATACGCAGTATTTT
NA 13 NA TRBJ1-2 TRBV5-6 CASSLKRGWGYTF TGTGCCAGCAGCTTGAAGCGGGGTTGGGGCTACACCTTC